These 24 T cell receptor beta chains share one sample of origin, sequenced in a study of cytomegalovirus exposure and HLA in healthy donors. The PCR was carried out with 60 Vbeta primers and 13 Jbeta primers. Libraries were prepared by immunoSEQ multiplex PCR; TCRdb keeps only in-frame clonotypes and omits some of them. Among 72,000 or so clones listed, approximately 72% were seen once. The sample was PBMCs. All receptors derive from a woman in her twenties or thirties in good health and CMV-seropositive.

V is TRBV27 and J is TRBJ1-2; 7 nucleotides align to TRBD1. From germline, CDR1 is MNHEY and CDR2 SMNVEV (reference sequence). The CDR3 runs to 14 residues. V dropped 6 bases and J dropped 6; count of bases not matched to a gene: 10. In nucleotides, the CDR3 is TGTGCCAGCAGGTTCCAGTCACAGGGGAATGGCTACACCTTC. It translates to CASRFQSQGNGYTF.

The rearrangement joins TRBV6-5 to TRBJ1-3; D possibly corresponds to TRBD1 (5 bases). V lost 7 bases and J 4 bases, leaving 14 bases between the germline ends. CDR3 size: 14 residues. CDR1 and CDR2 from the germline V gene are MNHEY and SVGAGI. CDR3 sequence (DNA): TGTGCCAGCATGAATTCAGGGTCCGGAAACACCATATATTTT. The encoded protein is CASMNSGSGNTIYF.

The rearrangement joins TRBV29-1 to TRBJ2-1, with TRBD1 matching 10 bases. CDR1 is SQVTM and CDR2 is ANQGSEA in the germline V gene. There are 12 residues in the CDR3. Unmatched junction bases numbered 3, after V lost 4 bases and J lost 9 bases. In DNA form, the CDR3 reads TGCAGCGTTGGACAGGGGGCGGGTGAGCAGTTCTTC. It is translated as CSVGQGAGEQFF.

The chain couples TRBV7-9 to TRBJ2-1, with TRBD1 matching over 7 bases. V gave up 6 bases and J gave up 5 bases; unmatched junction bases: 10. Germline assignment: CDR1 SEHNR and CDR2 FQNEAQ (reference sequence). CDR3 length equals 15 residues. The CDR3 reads CASRLTGSRDNEQFF. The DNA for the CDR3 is TGTGCCAGCAGATTGACAGGGAGTAGGGACAATGAGCAGTTCTTC.

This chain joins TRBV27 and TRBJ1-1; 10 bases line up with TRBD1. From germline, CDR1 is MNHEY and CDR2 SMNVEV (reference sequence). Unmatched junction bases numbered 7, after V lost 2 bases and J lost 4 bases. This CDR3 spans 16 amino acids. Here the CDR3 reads CASSLVGTGAGTEAFF. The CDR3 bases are TGTGCCAGCAGTTTAGTAGGGACAGGGGCGGGCACTGAAGCTTTCTTT.

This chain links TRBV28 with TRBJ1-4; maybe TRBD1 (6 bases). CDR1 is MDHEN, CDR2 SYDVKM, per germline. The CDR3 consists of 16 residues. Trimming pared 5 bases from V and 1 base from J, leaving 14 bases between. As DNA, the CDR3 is TGTGCCAGCAGTCCGCAACAAGGGGGAACTAATGAAAAACTGTTTTTT. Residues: CASSPQQGGTNEKLFF.

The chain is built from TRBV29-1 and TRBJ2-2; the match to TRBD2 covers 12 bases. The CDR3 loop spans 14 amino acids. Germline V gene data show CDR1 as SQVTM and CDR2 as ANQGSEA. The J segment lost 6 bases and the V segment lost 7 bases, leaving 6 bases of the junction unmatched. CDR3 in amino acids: CSAGLAGRSGELFF. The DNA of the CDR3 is TGCAGCGCTGGACTAGCGGGAAGGTCCGGGGAGCTGTTTTTT.

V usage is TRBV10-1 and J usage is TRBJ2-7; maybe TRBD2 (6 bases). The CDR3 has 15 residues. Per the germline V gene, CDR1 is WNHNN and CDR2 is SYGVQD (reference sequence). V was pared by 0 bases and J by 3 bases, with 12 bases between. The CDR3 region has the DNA TGCGCCAGCAGTGAGTCGACTCTGGGGGGCTACGAGCAGTACTTC. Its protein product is CASSESTLGGYEQYF.

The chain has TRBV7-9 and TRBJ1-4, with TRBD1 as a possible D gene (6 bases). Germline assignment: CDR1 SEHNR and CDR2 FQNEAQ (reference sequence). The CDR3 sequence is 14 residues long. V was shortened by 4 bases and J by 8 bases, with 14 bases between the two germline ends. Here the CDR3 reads CASSSTGRGEKLFF. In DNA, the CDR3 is TGTGCCAGCAGCTCAACAGGGAGGGGCGAAAAACTGTTTTTT.

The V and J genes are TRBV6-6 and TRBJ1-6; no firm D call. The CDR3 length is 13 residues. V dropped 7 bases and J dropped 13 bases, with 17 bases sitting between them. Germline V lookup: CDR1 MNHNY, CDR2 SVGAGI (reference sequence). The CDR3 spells CASTIARGGPLHF. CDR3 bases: TGTGCCAGCACCATAGCGAGAGGAGGCCCCCTCCACTTT.

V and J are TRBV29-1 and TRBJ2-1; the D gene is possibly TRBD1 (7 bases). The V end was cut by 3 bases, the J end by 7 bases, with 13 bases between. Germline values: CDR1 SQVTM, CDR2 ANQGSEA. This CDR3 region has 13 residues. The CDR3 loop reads CSVDPQGGNEQFF. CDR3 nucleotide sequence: TGCAGCGTTGATCCCCAGGGGGGAAATGAGCAGTTCTTC.

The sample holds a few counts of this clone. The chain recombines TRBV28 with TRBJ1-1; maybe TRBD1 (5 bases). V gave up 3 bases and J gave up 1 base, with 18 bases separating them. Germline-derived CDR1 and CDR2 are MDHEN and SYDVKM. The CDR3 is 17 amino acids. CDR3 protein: CASSFFGGRAGNTEAFF. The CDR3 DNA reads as TGTGCCAGCAGTTTTTTCGGGGGAAGGGCGGGGAACACTGAAGCTTTCTTT.

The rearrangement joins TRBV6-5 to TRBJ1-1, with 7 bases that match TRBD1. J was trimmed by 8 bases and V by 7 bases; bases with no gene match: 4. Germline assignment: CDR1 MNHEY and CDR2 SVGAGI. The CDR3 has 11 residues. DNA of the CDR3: TGTGCCAGCAATATGGACAGGGAAGCTTTCTTT. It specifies CASNMDREAFF.

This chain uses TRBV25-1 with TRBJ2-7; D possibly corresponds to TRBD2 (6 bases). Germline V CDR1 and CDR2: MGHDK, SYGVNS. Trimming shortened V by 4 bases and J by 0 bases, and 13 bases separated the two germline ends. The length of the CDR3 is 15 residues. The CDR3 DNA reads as TGTGCCAGCAGTGGAATGAGGGGAGGCTCCTACGAGCAGTACTTC. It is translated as CASSGMRGGSYEQYF.

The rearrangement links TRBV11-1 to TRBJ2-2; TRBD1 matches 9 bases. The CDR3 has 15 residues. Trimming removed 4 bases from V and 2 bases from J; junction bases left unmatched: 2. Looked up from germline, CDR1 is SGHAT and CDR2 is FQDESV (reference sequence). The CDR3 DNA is TGTGCCAGCAGCTCGGGACAGGGAAACACCGGGGAGCTGTTTTTT. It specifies CASSSGQGNTGELFF.

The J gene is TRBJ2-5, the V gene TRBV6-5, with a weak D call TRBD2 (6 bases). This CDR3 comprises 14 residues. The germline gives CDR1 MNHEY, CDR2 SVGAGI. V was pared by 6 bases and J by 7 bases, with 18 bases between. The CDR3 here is CASRPLDYWVTQYF. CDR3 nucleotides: TGTGCCAGCAGACCGTTGGACTATTGGGTGACCCAGTACTTC.

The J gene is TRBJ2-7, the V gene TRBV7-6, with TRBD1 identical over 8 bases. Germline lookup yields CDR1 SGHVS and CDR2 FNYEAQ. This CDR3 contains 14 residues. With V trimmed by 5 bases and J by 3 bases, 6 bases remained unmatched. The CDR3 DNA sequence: TGTGCCAGCAGCCTAGGACAGGGCGGCTACGAGCAGTACTTC. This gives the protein CASSLGQGGYEQYF. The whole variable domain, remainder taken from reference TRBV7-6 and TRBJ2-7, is GAGVSQSPRYKVTKRGQDVALRCDPISGHVSLYWYRQALGQGPEFLTYFNYEAQQDKSGLPNDRFSAERPEGSISTLTIQRTEQRDSAMYRCASSLGQGGYEQYFGPGTRLTVT.

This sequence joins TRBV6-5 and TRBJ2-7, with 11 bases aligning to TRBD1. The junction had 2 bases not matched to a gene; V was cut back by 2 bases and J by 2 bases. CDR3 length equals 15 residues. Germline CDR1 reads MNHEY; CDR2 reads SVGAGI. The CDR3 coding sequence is TGTGCCAGCAGTTACCGGGACAGGGGGACCTACGAGCAGTACTTC. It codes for CASSYRDRGTYEQYF.

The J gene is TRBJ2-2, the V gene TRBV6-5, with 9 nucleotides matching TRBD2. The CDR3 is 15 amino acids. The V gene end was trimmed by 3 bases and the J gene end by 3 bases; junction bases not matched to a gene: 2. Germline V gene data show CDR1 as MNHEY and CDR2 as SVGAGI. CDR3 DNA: TGTGCCAGCAGTTATAGACTAGCGGACACCGGGGAGCTGTTTTTT. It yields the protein CASSYRLADTGELFF.

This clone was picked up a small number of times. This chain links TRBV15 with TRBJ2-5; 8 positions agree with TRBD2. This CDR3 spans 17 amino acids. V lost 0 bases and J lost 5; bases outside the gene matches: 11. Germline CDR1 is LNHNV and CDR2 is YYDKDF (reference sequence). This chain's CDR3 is CATSRDGAGGGRETQYF. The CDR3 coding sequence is TGTGCCACCAGCAGAGATGGGGCGGGAGGCGGGCGGGAGACCCAGTACTTC.

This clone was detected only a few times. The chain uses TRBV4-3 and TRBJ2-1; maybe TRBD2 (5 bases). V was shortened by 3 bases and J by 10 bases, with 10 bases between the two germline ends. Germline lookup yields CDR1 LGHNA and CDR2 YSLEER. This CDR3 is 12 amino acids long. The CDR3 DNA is TGCGCCAGCAGCCAGAGTCGAGGGGAGCAGTTCTTC. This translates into CASSQSRGEQFF.

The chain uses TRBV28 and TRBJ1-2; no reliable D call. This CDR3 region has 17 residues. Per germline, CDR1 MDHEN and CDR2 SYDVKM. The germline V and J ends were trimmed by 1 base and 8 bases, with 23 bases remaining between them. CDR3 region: CASSLLGWSEKEGGYTF. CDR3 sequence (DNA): TGTGCCAGCAGTTTATTAGGCTGGTCGGAGAAAGAGGGCGGCTACACCTTC.

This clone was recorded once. CDR3 protein: CASSLAPKATTGELFF. CDR3 sequence (DNA): TGCGCCAGCAGCTTGGCCCCGAAAGCGACCACCGGGGAGCTGTTTTTT. J is TRBJ2-2 and V is TRBV5-1, with D unresolved. CDR1 is SGHRS, CDR2 YFSETQ, per germline. The V and J ends lost 0 bases and 4 bases respectively, with 13 bases between them. This CDR3 spans 16 amino acids. The full variable domain, its missing parts supplied by reference TRBV5-1 and TRBJ2-2, is KAGVTQTPRYLIKTRGQQVTLSCSPISGHRSVSWYQQTPGQGLQFLFEYFSETQRNKGNFPGRFSGRQFSNSRSEMNVSTLELGDSALYLCASSLAPKATTGELFFGEGSRLTVL.

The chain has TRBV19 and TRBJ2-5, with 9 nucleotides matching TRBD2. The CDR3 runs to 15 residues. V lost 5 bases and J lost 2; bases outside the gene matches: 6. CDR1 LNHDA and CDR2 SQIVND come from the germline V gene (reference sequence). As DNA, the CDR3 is TGTGCCAGTAGTCGGAGCGGGAGGAGTCAAGAGACCCAGTACTTC. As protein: CASSRSGRSQETQYF.